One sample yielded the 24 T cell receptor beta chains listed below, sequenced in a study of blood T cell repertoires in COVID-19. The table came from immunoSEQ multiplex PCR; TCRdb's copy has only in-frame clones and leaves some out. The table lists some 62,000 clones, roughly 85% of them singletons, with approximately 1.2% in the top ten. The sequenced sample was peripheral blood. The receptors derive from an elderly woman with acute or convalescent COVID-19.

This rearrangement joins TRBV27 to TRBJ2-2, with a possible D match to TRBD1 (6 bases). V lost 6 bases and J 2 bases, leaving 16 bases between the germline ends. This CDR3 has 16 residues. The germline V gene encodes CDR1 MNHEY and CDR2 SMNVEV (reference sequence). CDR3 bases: TGTGCCAGCAGAGGTACCGGGACATCTAACACCGGGGAGCTGTTTTTT. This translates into CASRGTGTSNTGELFF.

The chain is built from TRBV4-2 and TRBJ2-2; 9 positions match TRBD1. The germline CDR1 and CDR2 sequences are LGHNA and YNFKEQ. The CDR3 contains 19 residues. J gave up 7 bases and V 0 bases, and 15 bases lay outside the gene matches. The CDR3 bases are TGTGCCAGCAGCCAAGACCCCCTAGCCGGGACAGGGAGGGTCGGGGAGCTGTTTTTT. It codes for CASSQDPLAGTGRVGELFF.

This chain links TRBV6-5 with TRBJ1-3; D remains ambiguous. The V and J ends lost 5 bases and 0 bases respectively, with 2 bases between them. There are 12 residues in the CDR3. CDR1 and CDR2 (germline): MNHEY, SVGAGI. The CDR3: CASSLSGNTIYF. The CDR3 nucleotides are TGTGCCAGCAGTCTCTCTGGAAACACCATATATTTT.

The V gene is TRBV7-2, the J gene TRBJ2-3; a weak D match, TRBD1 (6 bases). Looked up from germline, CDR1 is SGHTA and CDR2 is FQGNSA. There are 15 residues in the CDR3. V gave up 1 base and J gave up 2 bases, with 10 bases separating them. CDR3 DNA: TGTGCCAGCAGCTTAGTGGGGGCCCCCACAGATACGCAGTATTTT. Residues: CASSLVGAPTDTQYF.

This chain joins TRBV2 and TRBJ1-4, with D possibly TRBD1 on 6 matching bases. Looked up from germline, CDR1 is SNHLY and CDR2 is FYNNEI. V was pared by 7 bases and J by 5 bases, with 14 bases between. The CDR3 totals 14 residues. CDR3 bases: TGTGCCAGCACTACCGGGACATTGAATGAAAAACTGTTTTTT. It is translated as CASTTGTLNEKLFF.

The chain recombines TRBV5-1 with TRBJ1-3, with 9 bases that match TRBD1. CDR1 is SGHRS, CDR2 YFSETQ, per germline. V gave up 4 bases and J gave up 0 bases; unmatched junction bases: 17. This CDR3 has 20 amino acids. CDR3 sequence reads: CASSRWRTGASGTSGNTIYF. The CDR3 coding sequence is TGCGCCAGCAGCCGGTGGAGGACAGGGGCGTCCGGTACCTCTGGAAACACCATATATTTT.

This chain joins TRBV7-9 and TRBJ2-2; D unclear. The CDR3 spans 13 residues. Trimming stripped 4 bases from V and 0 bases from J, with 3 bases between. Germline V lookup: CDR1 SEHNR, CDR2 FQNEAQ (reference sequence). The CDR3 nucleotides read TGTGCCAGCAGCTCCTCGAACACCGGGGAGCTGTTTTTT. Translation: CASSSSNTGELFF. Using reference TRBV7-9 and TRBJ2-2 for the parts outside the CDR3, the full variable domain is DTGVSQNPRHKITKRGQNVTFRCDPISEHNRLYWYRQTLGQGPEFLTYFQNEAQLEKSRLLSDRFSAERPKGSFSTLEIQRTEQGDSAMYLCASSSSNTGELFFGEGSRLTVL.

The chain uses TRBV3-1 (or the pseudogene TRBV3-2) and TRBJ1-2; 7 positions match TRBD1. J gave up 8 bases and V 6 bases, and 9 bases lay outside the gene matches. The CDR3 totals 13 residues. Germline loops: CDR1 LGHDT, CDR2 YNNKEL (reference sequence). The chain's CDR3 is CASSHRQGGGYTF. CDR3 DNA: TGTGCCAGCAGTCACAGACAGGGAGGAGGCTACACCTTC.

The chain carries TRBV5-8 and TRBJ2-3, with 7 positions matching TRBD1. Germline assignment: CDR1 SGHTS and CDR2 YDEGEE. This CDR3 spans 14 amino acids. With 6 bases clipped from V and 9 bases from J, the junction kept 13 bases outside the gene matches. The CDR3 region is CASIVDRARWTQYF. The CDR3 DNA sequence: TGTGCCAGCATCGTCGACAGGGCCAGGTGGACGCAGTATTTT.

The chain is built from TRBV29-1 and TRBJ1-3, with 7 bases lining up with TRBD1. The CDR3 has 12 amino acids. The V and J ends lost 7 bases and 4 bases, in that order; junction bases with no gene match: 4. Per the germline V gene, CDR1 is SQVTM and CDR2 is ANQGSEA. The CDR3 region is CSGGTDGNTIYF. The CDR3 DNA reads TGCAGCGGTGGGACAGACGGAAACACCATATATTTT.

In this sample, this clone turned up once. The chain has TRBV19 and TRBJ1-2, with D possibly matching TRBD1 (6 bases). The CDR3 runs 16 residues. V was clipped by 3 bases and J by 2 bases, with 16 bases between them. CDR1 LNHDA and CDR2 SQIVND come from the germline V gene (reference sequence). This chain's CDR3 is CASSIPYRAENYGYTF. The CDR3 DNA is TGTGCCAGTAGTATCCCGTACAGGGCGGAGAACTATGGCTACACCTTC.

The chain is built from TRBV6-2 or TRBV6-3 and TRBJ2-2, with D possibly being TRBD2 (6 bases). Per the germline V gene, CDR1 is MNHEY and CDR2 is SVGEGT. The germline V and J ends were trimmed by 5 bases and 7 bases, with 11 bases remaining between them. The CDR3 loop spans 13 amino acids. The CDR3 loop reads CASSPVAVGELFF. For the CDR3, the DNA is TGTGCCAGCAGTCCCGTAGCGGTCGGGGAGCTGTTTTTT.

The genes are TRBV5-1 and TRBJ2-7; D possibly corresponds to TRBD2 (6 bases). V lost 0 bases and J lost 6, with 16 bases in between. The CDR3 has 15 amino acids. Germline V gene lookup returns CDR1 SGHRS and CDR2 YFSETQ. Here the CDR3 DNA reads TGCGCCAGCAGCTTGGCCGGAGGGGTGGTAAGCGAGCAGTACTTC. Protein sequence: CASSLAGGVVSEQYF.

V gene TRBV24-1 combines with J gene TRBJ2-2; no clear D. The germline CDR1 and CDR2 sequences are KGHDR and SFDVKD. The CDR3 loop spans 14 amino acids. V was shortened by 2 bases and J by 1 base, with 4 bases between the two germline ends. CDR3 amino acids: CATSDSWNTGELFF. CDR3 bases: TGTGCCACCAGTGATTCGTGGAACACCGGGGAGCTGTTTTTT.

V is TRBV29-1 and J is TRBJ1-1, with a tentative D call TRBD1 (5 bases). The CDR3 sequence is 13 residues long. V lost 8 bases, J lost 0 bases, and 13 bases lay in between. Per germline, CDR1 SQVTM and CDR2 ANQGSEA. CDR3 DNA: TGCAGCATCACGAGACAGATGAACACTGAAGCTTTCTTT. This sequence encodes CSITRQMNTEAFF.

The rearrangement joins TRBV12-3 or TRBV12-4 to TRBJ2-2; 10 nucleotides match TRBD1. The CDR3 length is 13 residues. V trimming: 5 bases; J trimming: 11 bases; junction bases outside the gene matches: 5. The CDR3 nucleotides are TGTGCCAGCAGTAGGACAGGGGGTACTGAGCTGTTTTTT. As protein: CASSRTGGTELFF.

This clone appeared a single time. CDR3: CASSFRDGYTF. In nucleotides, the CDR3 is TGTGCCAGCAGCTTCAGGGATGGCTACACCTTC. The V and J genes are TRBV11-3 and TRBJ1-2; D is possibly TRBD1 (5 bases). The V end was cut by 3 bases, the J end by 6 bases, with 5 bases between. This CDR3 region has 11 residues. Germline V gene data show CDR1 as SGHNT and CDR2 as YENEEA.

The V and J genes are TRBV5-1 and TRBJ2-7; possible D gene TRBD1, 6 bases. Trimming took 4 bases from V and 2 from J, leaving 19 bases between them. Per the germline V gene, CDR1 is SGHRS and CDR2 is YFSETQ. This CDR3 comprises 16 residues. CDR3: CASSPAGTRNPYEQYF. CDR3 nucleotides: TGCGCCAGCAGCCCAGCCGGGACAAGAAACCCCTACGAGCAGTACTTC.

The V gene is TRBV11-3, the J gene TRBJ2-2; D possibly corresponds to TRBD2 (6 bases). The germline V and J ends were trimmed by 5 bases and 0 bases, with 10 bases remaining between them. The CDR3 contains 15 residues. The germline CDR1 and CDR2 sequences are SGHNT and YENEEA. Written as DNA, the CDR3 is TGTGCCAGCAGCGTTAGCGGAACGAACACCGGGGAGCTGTTTTTT. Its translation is CASSVSGTNTGELFF.

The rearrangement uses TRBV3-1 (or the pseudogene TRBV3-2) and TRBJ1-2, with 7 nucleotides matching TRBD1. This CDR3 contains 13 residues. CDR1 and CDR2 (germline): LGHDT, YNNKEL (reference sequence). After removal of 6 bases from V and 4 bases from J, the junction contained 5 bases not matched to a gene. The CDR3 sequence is CASRQQGTYGYTF. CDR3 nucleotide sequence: TGTGCCAGCAGGCAACAGGGGACCTATGGCTACACCTTC.

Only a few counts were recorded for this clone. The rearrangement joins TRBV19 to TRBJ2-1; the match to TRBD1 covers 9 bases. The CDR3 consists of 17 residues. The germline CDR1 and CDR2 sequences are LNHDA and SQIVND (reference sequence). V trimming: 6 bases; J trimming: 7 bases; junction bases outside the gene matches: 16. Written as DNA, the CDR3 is TGTGCCAGTAGAAGTAGAGGACAGGGGAGTTACAGGAATGAGCAGTTCTTC. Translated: CASRSRGQGSYRNEQFF.

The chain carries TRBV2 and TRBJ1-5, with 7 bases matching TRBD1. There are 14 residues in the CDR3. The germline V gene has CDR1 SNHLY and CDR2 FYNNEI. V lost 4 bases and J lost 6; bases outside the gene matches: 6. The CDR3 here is CASSVGTVGQPQHF. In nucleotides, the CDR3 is TGTGCCAGCAGTGTGGGGACAGTGGGTCAGCCCCAGCATTTT.

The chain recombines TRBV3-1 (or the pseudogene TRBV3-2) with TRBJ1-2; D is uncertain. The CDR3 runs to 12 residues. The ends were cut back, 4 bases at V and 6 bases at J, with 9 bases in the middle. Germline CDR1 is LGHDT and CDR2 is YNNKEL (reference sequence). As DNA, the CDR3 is TGTGCCAGCAGCCCGCGGGCAGATGGCTACACCTTC. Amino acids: CASSPRADGYTF.

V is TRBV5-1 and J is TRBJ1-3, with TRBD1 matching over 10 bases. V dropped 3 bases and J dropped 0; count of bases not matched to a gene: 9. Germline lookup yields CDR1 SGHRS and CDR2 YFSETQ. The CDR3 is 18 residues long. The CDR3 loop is CASSSVGTGVFSGNTIYF. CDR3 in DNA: TGCGCCAGCAGCTCGGTGGGGACAGGGGTGTTCTCTGGAAACACCATATATTTT.